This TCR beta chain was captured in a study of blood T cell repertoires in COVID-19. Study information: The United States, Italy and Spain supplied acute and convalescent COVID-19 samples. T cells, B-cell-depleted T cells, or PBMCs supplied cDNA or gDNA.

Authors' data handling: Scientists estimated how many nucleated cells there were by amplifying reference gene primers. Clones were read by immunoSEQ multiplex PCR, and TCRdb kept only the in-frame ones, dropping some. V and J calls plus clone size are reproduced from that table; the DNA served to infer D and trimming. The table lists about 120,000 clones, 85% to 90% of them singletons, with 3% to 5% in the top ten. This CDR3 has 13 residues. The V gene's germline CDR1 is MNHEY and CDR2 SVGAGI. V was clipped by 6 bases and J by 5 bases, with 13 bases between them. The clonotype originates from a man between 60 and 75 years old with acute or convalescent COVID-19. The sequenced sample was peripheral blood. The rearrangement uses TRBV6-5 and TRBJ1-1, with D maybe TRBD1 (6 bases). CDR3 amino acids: CASSNTGWTEAFF. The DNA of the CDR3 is TGTGCCAGCAGCAATACAGGGTGGACTGAAGCTTTCTTT.